These 24 T cell receptor beta chains came from one sample sequenced in a study of shared clonotypes between healthy human individuals. Sequencing used immunoSEQ multiplex PCR; TCRdb keeps in-frame clones, though not all of them. Here the sample spans hundreds of thousands of clones, around two thirds being singletons. The sequenced material came from memory CD4+ T cells sorted from blood. The sample's subset: CD45RA-negative fraction. The origin of the receptors is a woman in her thirties in good health.

This rearrangement joins TRBV28 to TRBJ1-1; no reliable D call. This CDR3 is built from 15 residues. Trimming took off 4 bases at V and 6 bases at J, with 18 bases between the two ends. Germline CDR1 reads MDHEN; CDR2 reads SYDVKM. The CDR3 sequence: CASSSPPLGIPEAFF. CDR3 in DNA: TGTGCCAGCAGTTCCCCCCCGCTTGGGATACCTGAAGCTTTCTTT.

The chain couples TRBV7-9 to TRBJ1-2; D is uncertain. CDR1 is SEHNR, CDR2 FQNEAQ, per germline (reference sequence). This CDR3 spans 13 amino acids. The V end lost 1 base, the J end lost 2 bases, and 5 bases lay between the germline ends. The DNA for the CDR3 is TGTGCCAGCAGCTTAGTTGCGAACTATGGCTACACCTTC. Residues: CASSLVANYGYTF.

The CDR3 is CASSVTVSTGGAYNEQFF. The CDR3 bases are TGTGCCAGCAGTGTTACGGTGTCGACAGGGGGCGCGTACAATGAGCAGTTCTTC. The J gene is TRBJ2-1, the V gene TRBV2; the match to TRBD1 covers 10 bases. The CDR3 has 18 residues. Germline V gene lookup returns CDR1 SNHLY and CDR2 FYNNEI. V lost 4 bases and J lost 4; bases outside the gene matches: 13.

The V call is TRBV7-9, the J call TRBJ2-2; no clear D. Germline values: CDR1 SEHNR, CDR2 FQNEAQ (reference sequence). The CDR3 contains 16 residues. V lost 1 base and J 2 bases, leaving 11 bases between the germline ends. The CDR3: CASSLGALANTGELFF. In nucleotides, the CDR3 is TGTGCCAGCAGCTTAGGGGCCCTGGCCAACACCGGGGAGCTGTTTTTT.

The chain joins TRBV6-5 to TRBJ2-7, with 9 bases aligning to TRBD1. The V gene end was trimmed by 5 bases and the J gene end by 6 bases; junction bases not matched to a gene: 5. Germline V gene data show CDR1 as MNHEY and CDR2 as SVGAGI. The CDR3 consists of 13 residues. DNA for the CDR3: TGTGCCAGCAGTCAGGACAGGGGTAGCGAGCAGTACTTC. Encoded protein: CASSQDRGSEQYF.

V and J are TRBV28 and TRBJ2-6, with D hard to call. The CDR3 is 15 amino acids. Trimming removed 3 bases at V and 1 base at J, with 7 bases between. Germline V gives CDR1 MDHEN, CDR2 SYDVKM. As DNA, the CDR3 is TGTGCCAGCAGTTTGGCGGTTTCTGGGGCCAACGTCCTGACTTTC. This encodes CASSLAVSGANVLTF.

This chain uses TRBV10-1 with TRBJ2-5, with TRBD2 matching over 10 bases. V dropped 2 bases and J dropped 5; count of bases not matched to a gene: 5. The CDR3 has 15 residues. Germline CDR1 is WNHNN and CDR2 is SYGVQD (reference sequence). The CDR3 nucleotides are TGCGCCAGCAGTGAGACCCAGCGGGAGGGGGAGACCCAGTACTTC. It translates to CASSETQREGETQYF.

V and J are TRBV5-4 and TRBJ2-2, with D unresolved. The CDR3 runs 15 residues. Germline assignment: CDR1 SGHNT and CDR2 YYREEE (reference sequence). V was pared by 4 bases and J by 6 bases, with 16 bases between. This chain's CDR3 is CASSVTLGGSGELFF. Written as DNA, the CDR3 is TGTGCCAGCAGCGTGACCCTAGGTGGGTCCGGGGAGCTGTTTTTT.

CDR3 in DNA: TGTGCCAGCAGCGCAAGGACTAGCGGGAATACAGATACGCAGTATTTT. Protein sequence: CASSARTSGNTDTQYF. The chain uses TRBV9 and TRBJ2-3; 12 bases are a match to TRBD2. Trimming removed 3 bases from V and 3 bases from J; junction bases left unmatched: 5. This CDR3 has 16 amino acids. CDR1 is SGDLS, CDR2 YYNGEE, per germline.

This chain uses TRBV5-1 with TRBJ1-1; D not certain. The CDR3 runs to 14 residues. Germline CDR1 SGHRS, CDR2 YFSETQ. V was trimmed by 0 bases and J by 3 bases, leaving 9 bases between them. The CDR3 DNA follows: TGCGCCAGCAGCTTGGTTGGATCGGACACTGAAGCTTTCTTT. This codes for CASSLVGSDTEAFF.

This clone has only a few counts. The chain carries TRBV28 and TRBJ1-2; no firm D call. Germline CDR1 reads MDHEN; CDR2 reads SYDVKM. The CDR3 runs to 15 residues. The V and J ends lost 5 bases and 4 bases respectively, with 17 bases between them. DNA of the CDR3: TGTGCCAGCAGTGTATCCCCTTCAGGACGCTATGGCTACACCTTC. Protein product: CASSVSPSGRYGYTF.

The V call is TRBV29-1, the J call TRBJ2-3; 7 bases fit TRBD1. This CDR3 has 13 amino acids. V gave up 7 bases and J gave up 1 base; unmatched junction bases: 5. Germline V lookup: CDR1 SQVTM, CDR2 ANQGSEA. The CDR3 DNA sequence: TGCAGCGGTGGGGACAGACGCACAGATACGCAGTATTTT. It translates to CSGGDRRTDTQYF.

The rearrangement joins TRBV7-2 to TRBJ2-5, with 8 positions matching TRBD1. The CDR3 sequence is 14 residues long. The germline CDR1 and CDR2 sequences are SGHTA and FQGNSA. J gave up 5 bases and V 5 bases, and 7 bases lay outside the gene matches. CDR3 in DNA: TGTGCCAGCAGCGGACAGGGTAACAGGGAGACCCAGTACTTC. Residues: CASSGQGNRETQYF.

A note on this clone: The sample contains more than one DNA sequence encoding this CDR3. This chain joins TRBV7-9 and TRBJ2-7; 7 positions agree with TRBD2. With V trimmed by 0 bases and J by 4 bases, 0 bases remained unmatched. The germline V gene encodes CDR1 SEHNR and CDR2 FQNEAQ (reference sequence). The length of the CDR3 is 13 residues. CDR3 nucleotides: TGTGCCAGCAGCTTAGCGGGAGGGTACGAGCAGTACTTC. Translated: CASSLAGGYEQYF.

A few counts support this clone. This chain joins TRBV5-1 and TRBJ2-2; TRBD2 matches at 12 bases. Germline CDR1 reads SGHRS; CDR2 reads YFSETQ. With 4 bases clipped from V and 6 bases from J, the junction kept 7 bases outside the gene matches. This CDR3 has 16 residues. The CDR3, as DNA: TGCGCCAGCAGCCGCAGACTAGCGGGAGAGCCCGGGGAGCTGTTTTTT. Translation gives CASSRRLAGEPGELFF.

This chain joins TRBV19 and TRBJ1-3; no clear D. CDR1 and CDR2 (germline): LNHDA, SQIVND (reference sequence). The CDR3 has 14 residues. Trimming took off 5 bases at V and 0 bases at J, with 8 bases between the two ends. CDR3 DNA sequence: TGTGCCAGTAGTTTCCCGAGCTCTGGAAACACCATATATTTT. Its translation is CASSFPSSGNTIYF.

This clone was counted only a few times. V usage is TRBV25-1 and J usage is TRBJ2-1; D is perhaps TRBD2 (5 bases). The CDR3 covers 18 residues. The germline V gene encodes CDR1 MGHDK and CDR2 SYGVNS. V was pared by 3 bases and J by 4 bases, with 22 bases between. CDR3 sequence: CASSDPTVAGGPYNEQFF. As DNA, the CDR3 is TGTGCCAGCAGTGACCCCACGGTGGCAGGAGGTCCGTACAATGAGCAGTTCTTC. The full variable domain, completed using reference TRBV25-1 and TRBJ2-1, is EADIYQTPRYLVIGTGKKITLECSQTMGHDKMYWYQQDPGMELHLIHYSYGVNSTEKGDLSSESTVSRIRTEHFPLTLESARPSHTSQYLCASSDPTVAGGPYNEQFFGPGTRLTVL.

The gene calls are TRBV7-9 and TRBJ2-3; either TRBD1 or TRBD2 may fit D (5 bases each). The CDR3 runs to 16 residues. The germline V gene encodes CDR1 SEHNR and CDR2 FQNEAQ (reference sequence). V was clipped by 1 base and J by 3 bases, with 14 bases between them. CDR3 protein: CASSLVPGLGTDTQYF. The CDR3 DNA sequence: TGTGCCAGCAGCTTAGTCCCGGGGCTGGGAACAGATACGCAGTATTTT.

The CDR3 DNA is TGTGCCAGTAGCCGGGGACAGGGATGGGAGACCCAGTACTTC. This codes for CASSRGQGWETQYF. The genes are TRBV19 and TRBJ2-5, with 9 bases identical to TRBD1. After removal of 6 bases from V and 5 bases from J, the junction contained 7 bases not matched to a gene. Germline V gene data show CDR1 as LNHDA and CDR2 as SQIVND (reference sequence). The CDR3 extends over 14 amino acids.

On this clone: Its ends do not fully match the called genes, so a read error is possible. V is TRBV6-1 and J is TRBJ2-7; D may match TRBD1 or TRBD2 (5 bases each). The CDR3 length is 11 residues. Per germline, CDR1 MNHNS and CDR2 SASEGT. The CDR3 region is CAISGGYEQYF. CDR3 nucleotide sequence: TGTGCCATCAGTGGGGGATACGAGCAGTACTTC.

This chain uses TRBV19 with TRBJ1-4; D is perhaps TRBD1 (6 bases). Between the trimmed V and J ends, which lost 3 bases and 8 bases, there was a span of 22 bases. From germline, CDR1 is LNHDA and CDR2 SQIVND (reference sequence). The CDR3 loop spans 17 amino acids. The CDR3 bases are TGTGCCAGTAGTATGACAATCTCCGGGACACCAGCAGAAAAACTGTTTTTT. It encodes CASSMTISGTPAEKLFF.

V and J are TRBV9 and TRBJ1-4, with 9 bases identical to TRBD1. This CDR3 has 15 residues. Losses at the gene ends were 2 bases for V and 5 bases for J; bases not matched to a gene: 4. Germline CDR1 is SGDLS and CDR2 is YYNGEE. Here the CDR3 reads CASSVPGTGNEKLFF. CDR3 sequence (DNA): TGTGCCAGCAGCGTCCCCGGGACAGGGAATGAAAAACTGTTTTTT. The full variable domain, its missing parts supplied by reference TRBV9 and TRBJ1-4, is DSGVTQTPKHLITATGQRVTLRCSPRSGDLSVYWYQQSLDQGLQFLIQYYNGEERAKGNILERFSAQQFPDLHSELNLSSLELGDSALYFCASSVPGTGNEKLFFGSGTQLSVL.

The V and J genes are TRBV28 and TRBJ2-3; 8 bases are shared with TRBD2. The trim removed 7 bases at V and 5 bases at J, leaving 8 bases unmatched. The CDR3 spans 14 residues. CDR1 and CDR2 from the germline V gene are MDHEN and SYDVKM. The CDR3 protein is CASMGAAGEDTQYF. In nucleotides, the CDR3 is TGTGCCAGCATGGGGGCAGCGGGGGAAGATACGCAGTATTTT.

A single count supports this clone. The chain links TRBV6-1 to TRBJ1-1, with no clear D. Germline CDR1 MNHNS, CDR2 SASEGT. V lost 4 bases to trimming and J lost 0 bases, with 12 bases between them. The CDR3 contains 15 residues. CDR3 DNA: TGTGCCAGCAGTGTGAAGGGAATTGTGAACACTGAAGCTTTCTTT. Protein product: CASSVKGIVNTEAFF.